The rows below give T cell receptor beta chains drawn from one sample of a study of cytomegalovirus exposure and HLA in healthy donors. Clones were sequenced by immunoSEQ multiplex PCR, and TCRdb holds only the in-frame ones, with some missing. The data hold hundreds of thousands of clones, with approximately 80% observed a single time. Source material: PBMCs. These receptors were collected from a male donor in good health and CMV-seronegative. The conserved cysteine and the conserved F or W are not part of the CDR3 here.

TRBJ2-2,TRBV11-2,ASSLDGLASTGELF
TRBJ2-5,TRBV7-2,ASSLAPSGGYQETQY
TRBJ2-2,TRBV9,ASSTGLANTGELF
TRBJ1-1,TRBV20-1,SAAGGLEAF
TRBJ1-1,TRBV5-1,ASSFQDTDTEAF
TRBJ1-2,TRBV28,ASRGTGADYGYT
TRBJ2-1,TRBV7-9,SSSLPGGSYNEQF
TRBJ1-1,TRBV5-1,ASSRGQANTEAF
TRBJ1-1,TRBV5-6,ASSSQVMNTEAF
TRBJ2-3,TRBV29-1,SCRWTRDTHTQY